These 18 T cell receptor beta chains came from one sample sequenced in a study of blood T cells in healthy people across ages. Primed by a sample-barcoded 5' primer and a J-beta primer mix, a second PCR proceeded for 7 to 11 cycles. From the 5' RACE reads, TCRdb called clonotypes with MiXCR, one entry per CDR3 protein. The sample yields about 970,000 distinct CDR3 sequences, roughly 50% seen once. Sequenced material: blood. These receptors originate from a woman aged 55-70 years in good health.

This clonotype was recorded many times. The genes are TRBV7-8 and TRBJ2-6, with 8 bases lining up with TRBD1. Unmatched junction bases numbered 10, after V lost 5 bases and J lost 1 base. CDR1 SGHVS and CDR2 FQNEAQ come from the germline V gene. The CDR3 is made up of 18 amino acids. The CDR3 region has the DNA TGTGCCAGCAGCACGTCCTTGACAGGGGTGTCTGGGGCCAACGTCCTGACTTTC. Encoded protein: CASSTSLTGVSGANVLTF.

V gene TRBV20-1 combines with J gene TRBJ1-1; D ambiguous. Germline values: CDR1 DFQATT, CDR2 SNEGSKA (reference sequence). Trimming removed 3 bases from V and 5 bases from J, with 13 bases in between. This CDR3 has 13 residues. CDR3 DNA: TGCAGTGCTAGCCCCCCGGGTGGGACTGAAGCTTTCTTT. Translating it yields CSASPPGGTEAFF.

The rearrangement uses TRBV4-3 and TRBJ2-6, with 7 bases that match TRBD1. The CDR3 sequence is 15 residues long. The trim removed 6 bases at V and 1 base at J, leaving 3 bases unmatched. The V gene's germline CDR1 is LGHNA and CDR2 YSLEER. The DNA of the CDR3 is TGCGCCAGCAGACCGGGACAGTCTGGGGCCAACGTCCTGACTTTC. This gives the protein CASRPGQSGANVLTF.

The V call is TRBV4-2, the J call TRBJ2-1, with a weak D call TRBD2 (5 bases). CDR1 LGHNA and CDR2 YNFKEQ come from the germline V gene. Trimming removed 1 base from V and 4 bases from J, with 8 bases in between. The CDR3 runs 14 residues. The CDR3 coding sequence is TGTGCCAGCAGCCAAGGGACTCCTTACAATGAGCAGTTCTTC. Encoded protein: CASSQGTPYNEQFF.

The chain carries TRBV4-3 and TRBJ2-4, with D perhaps assigned TRBD1 or TRBD2 (5 bases each). The last part of the DNA fits TRBJ2-7 better; the J call may be wrong. The germline CDR1 and CDR2 sequences are LGHNA and YSLEER. CDR3 size: 15 residues. Written as DNA, the CDR3 is TGCGCCAGCAGCCGAGATCGGGACGGTTCCTACGAGCAGTACTTC. This sequence encodes CASSRDRDGSYEQYF.

The gene calls are TRBV20-1 and TRBJ2-5; D perhaps matches TRBD2 (7 bases). Trimming left V 4 bases short and J 2 bases short, with 20 bases between. Germline values: CDR1 DFQATT, CDR2 SNEGSKA (reference sequence). The CDR3 sequence is 16 residues long. The CDR3 coding sequence is TGCAGTGCTAAAGGGGGGGGCATGCGAGTACAAGAGACCCAGTACTTC. It translates to CSAKGGGMRVQETQYF.

Here the CDR3 DNA reads TGTGCCAGCAGCTTAGCTTTCAGGCAACGAGATACGCAGTATTTT. Its protein product is CASSLAFRQRDTQYF. The chain carries TRBV7-2 and TRBJ2-3, with D hard to call. V lost 0 bases, J lost 5 bases, and 12 bases lay in between. Per the germline V gene, CDR1 is SGHTA and CDR2 is FQGNSA. CDR3 size: 15 residues.

The chain couples TRBV6-5 to TRBJ2-7; D gene unclear. This CDR3 spans 12 amino acids. Germline loops: CDR1 MNHEY, CDR2 SVGAGI. The V end was cut by 7 bases, the J end by 6 bases, with 13 bases between. The CDR3 protein is CASTEAPGEQYF. CDR3 nucleotide sequence: TGTGCCAGCACAGAAGCCCCGGGCGAGCAGTACTTC.

This clonotype came up many times. V is TRBV20-1 and J is TRBJ2-5; 7 bases line up with TRBD1. The germline V gene has CDR1 DFQATT and CDR2 SNEGSKA (reference sequence). The CDR3 has 15 residues. Trimming removed 1 base from V and 4 bases from J; junction bases left unmatched: 9. For the CDR3, the DNA is TGCAGTGCTAGAGTCGCAGGGGGTATCGGAGAGACCCAGTACTTC. It translates to CSARVAGGIGETQYF.

The chain couples TRBV12-3 or TRBV12-4 to TRBJ2-4; D possibly corresponds to TRBD1 (5 bases). The J call may be in error: the DNA end matches TRBJ2-7 better. The CDR3 consists of 15 residues. CDR3 sequence: CASSFSTDLSYEQYF. CDR3 in DNA: TGTGCCAGCAGCTTCTCGACAGACCTCTCCTACGAGCAGTACTTC.

This clonotype was observed a handful of times. The chain carries TRBV12-3 or TRBV12-4 and TRBJ2-3; TRBD2 might be the D (6 bases). V lost 5 bases, J lost 4 bases, and 22 bases lay in between. CDR3 length equals 17 residues. The CDR3 sequence: CASSPPPGTAGPDTQYF. The CDR3 nucleotides read TGTGCCAGCAGTCCACCCCCGGGGACTGCTGGGCCAGATACGCAGTATTTT.

This clonotype was seen more than once but under ten times. The rearrangement joins TRBV4-1 to TRBJ2-1, with D perhaps matching TRBD2 (5 bases). This CDR3 spans 16 amino acids. The V and J ends lost 3 bases and 1 base respectively, with 13 bases between them. Germline V CDR1 and CDR2: MGHRA, YSYEKL. The CDR3 is CASSHDPGISYNEQFF. CDR3 DNA: TGCGCCAGCAGCCATGATCCGGGGATTTCCTACAATGAGCAGTTCTTC.

V is TRBV6-1 and J is TRBJ2-5, with 8 bases matching TRBD2. The better agreement between TRBJ2-7 and the DNA end casts doubt on the J call. Germline CDR1 MNHNS, CDR2 SASEGT. The CDR3 is made up of 16 amino acids. DNA for the CDR3: TGTGCCAGCAGTGAGCTGGGCACTAGCGGAGGCTACGAGCAGTACTTC. Protein: CASSELGTSGGYEQYF.

This clonotype was recorded a few times. The CDR3 here is CASSLGQPGGFADEQFF. CDR3 in DNA: TGTGCCAGCAGCTTAGGTCAACCCGGGGGCTTCGCCGATGAGCAGTTCTTC. V is TRBV7-6 and J is TRBJ2-1; D may correspond to TRBD1 or TRBD2 (6 bases each). The V and J ends lost 1 base and 8 bases respectively, with 21 bases between them. Per germline, CDR1 SGHVS and CDR2 FNYEAQ. The CDR3 length is 17 residues.

The chain uses TRBV10-1 and TRBJ2-1; D gene unclear. The germline V gene has CDR1 WNHNN and CDR2 SYGVQD (reference sequence). This CDR3 region has 15 residues. V lost 7 bases and J 0 bases, leaving 13 bases between the germline ends. The CDR3 loop reads CASNPGDSSYNEQFF. The DNA of the CDR3 is TGCGCCAGCAATCCGGGCGATAGCTCCTACAATGAGCAGTTCTTC.

This clonotype came up a few times. This chain uses TRBV29-1 with TRBJ2-3; 10 bases line up with TRBD2. The CDR3 runs to 15 residues. The V gene's germline CDR1 is SQVTM and CDR2 ANQGSEA. The trim removed 3 bases at V and 4 bases at J, leaving 7 bases unmatched. CDR3 in amino acids: CSVEGASGSSDTQYF. CDR3 sequence (DNA): TGCAGCGTTGAGGGCGCTAGCGGGAGCTCAGATACGCAGTATTTT.

The V call is TRBV12-3 or TRBV12-4, the J call TRBJ2-3, with 7 bases identical to TRBD1. Germline trimming cut 3 bases from V and 3 bases from J; bases unmatched to any gene: 9. CDR3 length: 16 residues. Here the CDR3 DNA reads TGTGCCAGCAGTTTCCCCAGGGGGAAGTTAACAGATACGCAGTATTTT. Its translation is CASSFPRGKLTDTQYF.

Only a few counts were recorded for this clonotype. The chain uses TRBV20-1 and TRBJ2-7, with no clear D. V lost 0 bases, J lost 10 bases, and 10 bases lay in between. The CDR3 sequence is 11 residues long. The germline CDR1 and CDR2 sequences are DFQATT and SNEGSKA (reference sequence). CDR3 in amino acids: CSARERSAQYF. The DNA for the CDR3 is TGCAGTGCTAGAGAGCGTAGTGCCCAGTACTTC.